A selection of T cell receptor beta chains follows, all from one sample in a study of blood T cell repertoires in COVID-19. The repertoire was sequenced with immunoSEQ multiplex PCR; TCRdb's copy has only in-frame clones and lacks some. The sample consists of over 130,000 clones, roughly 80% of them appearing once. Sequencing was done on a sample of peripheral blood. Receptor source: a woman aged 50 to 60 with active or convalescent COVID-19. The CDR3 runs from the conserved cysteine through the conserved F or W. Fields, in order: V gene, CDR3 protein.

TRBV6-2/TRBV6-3 CASSLGTSGGIGETQYF
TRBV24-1 CATSDPAGEFYEQYF
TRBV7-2 CASSLASTGAYNEQFF
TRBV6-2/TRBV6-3 CASSWPPRETQYF
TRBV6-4 CASSAQGPANTGELFF
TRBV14 CASSQAFQGAEAFF
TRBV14 CASSQDPWTGGQYF
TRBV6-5 CASTMTGSTDTQYF
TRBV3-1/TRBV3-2 CASSQETTRGSGNEQFF
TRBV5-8 CASSLGTTGDTEAFF
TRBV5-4 CASSPGTSGGQKTIQYF
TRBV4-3 CASSQVLGGQDTQYF
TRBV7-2 CASSLGGIGAYNEQFF
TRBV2 CASSVGTNSGNTIYF
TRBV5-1 CASSLYGQGLTYEQYF
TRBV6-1 CASREGAGGNQPQHF
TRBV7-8 CASSRDRVGTEAFF
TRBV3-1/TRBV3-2 CASSSGTRWGNEQFF
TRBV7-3 CASSSRTEGSPLHF
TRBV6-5 CASSYGWQGGYGYTF
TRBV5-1 CASSLVVGGDFSGNTIYF
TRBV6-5 CASRDQDRGNTEAFF
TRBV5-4 CASSPGGLLSAGELFF
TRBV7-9 CASSPAGAITEAFF
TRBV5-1 CASRVGLNYGYTF
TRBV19 CASSLADREGTEAFF
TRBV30 CAWSRGGLGDTQYF
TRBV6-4 CASSDLHGGVDTQYF
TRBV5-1 CASSLRGQATWAAGANVLTF
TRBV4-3 CASSQDRGRTYGYTF
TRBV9 CASSKVSGGPDTQYF
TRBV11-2 CASSLNPSSYNEQFF
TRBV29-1 CSVTPRVGTDTQYF
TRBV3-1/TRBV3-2 CASSRGSFNYGYTF
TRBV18 CASSPTGDEQYF
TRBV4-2 CASSQVTAGVRETQYF
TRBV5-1 CASSLGQGYEAFF
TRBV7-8 CASSLYSAGNLNTEAFF
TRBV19 CASSIRRRDRGYASRVTGELFF
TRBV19 CASHLRGSGNTIYF
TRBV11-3 CASSPGPWVVNTGELFF
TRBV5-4 CASSRQGAEEQYF
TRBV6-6 CASSGPEANTEAFF
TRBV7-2 CASSTGLQPQHF
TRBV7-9 CASSLGGEEYEQYF
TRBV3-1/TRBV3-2 CASSQTGEAYEQYF
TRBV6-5 CASSPPGQFLGAFF